This T cell receptor (beta chain) was obtained from a study of blood T cells in healthy people across ages. Concerning this clonotype: Its matching antigen is unknown.

Regarding the study as a whole: No one knew whether donors had CMV, which possibly confounded expanded clonotype changes. As age increased, TCR beta diversity per million T cells fell in a roughly linear fashion. PBMC samples, being unsorted, prevented any conclusive comparison of naive and antigen-experienced cells. Long-lived donors exceeded aged donors in naive CD4+ cells and diversity.

The ends lost 4 bases at V and 1 base at J; junction bases unmatched: 3. The CDR3 contains 14 residues. The authors ran a second PCR of roughly 6 to 11 cycles using a sample-barcoded 5' primer and a J-beta primer mix. From the 5' RACE reads, TCRdb called clonotypes with MiXCR, one entry per CDR3 protein. This sample has 750,000 to 950,000 distinct CDR3 sequences, with less than 70% found just once. This sequence joins TRBV12-3 or TRBV12-4 and TRBJ1-1, with 7 positions matching TRBD1. Sequenced: blood. The clonotype originates from a man at least 80 years old in good health. The CDR3 here is CASSYRDRNTEAFF. CDR3 DNA: TGTGCCAGCAGTTATCGGGACAGGAACACTGAAGCTTTCTTT.